Below are 10 T cell receptor beta chains sequenced from a single sample in a study of CD8+ T cells in alopecia areata. Specified treatment: oral pan-JAK inhibitor, 5-10 mg twice daily. Investigators isolated RNA and reverse transcribed it into cDNA to act as the sequencing template. TCRdb keeps only in-frame clones here, not all; method: immunoSEQ multiplex PCR. The sample includes 130,000 or so clones, approximately 90% of them seen just once. The sample in question was CD8+ T cells sorted from blood, obtained at week 4, from a patient treated with tofacitinib. The receptors shown here come from a human donor with alopecia areata.

This chain joins TRBV6-6 and TRBJ2-1; 7 nucleotides agree with TRBD2. J was trimmed by 8 bases and V by 2 bases; bases with no gene match: 3. The CDR3 covers 13 residues. Germline CDR1 MNHNY, CDR2 SVGAGI (reference sequence). CDR3 loop: CASSYVLADEQFF. In DNA form, the CDR3 reads TGTGCCAGCAGTTACGTCCTAGCGGATGAGCAGTTCTTC.

The rearrangement uses TRBV19 and TRBJ2-7; 9 nucleotides align to TRBD1. The V gene's germline CDR1 is LNHDA and CDR2 SQIVND (reference sequence). The CDR3 consists of 15 residues. With V trimmed by 4 bases and J by 4 bases, 8 bases remained unmatched. Written as DNA, the CDR3 is TGTGCCAGTAGTAGCACGACAGGGGGTGGATACGAGCAGTACTTC. It is translated as CASSSTTGGGYEQYF.

Notes on this clone: The sample carries other DNA sequences with the same CDR3. This chain links TRBV4-1 with TRBJ2-1; tentatively, D is TRBD2 (7 bases). V was trimmed by 0 bases and J by 0 bases, leaving 12 bases between them. The germline gives CDR1 MGHRA, CDR2 YSYEKL. The CDR3 consists of 17 residues. The CDR3 nucleotides are TGCGCCAGCAGCCAAGAGGGGGGCGGGAGCTCCTACAATGAGCAGTTCTTC. This encodes CASSQEGGGSSYNEQFF.

The chain links TRBV13 to TRBJ1-2, with D perhaps TRBD1 (5 bases). Germline-derived CDR1 and CDR2 are PRHDT and FYEKMQ (reference sequence). Trimming stripped 1 base from V and 6 bases from J, with 9 bases between. CDR3 length: 13 residues. CDR3 sequence: CASSLETGHGYTF. CDR3 sequence (DNA): TGTGCCAGCAGCTTAGAAACAGGACATGGCTACACCTTC.

The chain joins TRBV11-2 to TRBJ2-5; D gene unclear. V was pared by 5 bases and J by 4 bases, with 17 bases between. The V gene's germline CDR1 is SGHAT and CDR2 FQNNGV. CDR3 length: 15 residues. CDR3 nucleotides: TGTGCCAGCAGCCCGAGCGCCCTCCCGGGAGAGACCCAGTACTTC. Protein: CASSPSALPGETQYF.

V is TRBV10-2 and J is TRBJ2-1, with TRBD2 identical over 12 bases. Germline-derived CDR1 and CDR2 are WSHSY and SAAADI. The junction had 5 bases not matched to a gene; V was cut back by 4 bases and J by 7 bases. The CDR3 length is 15 residues. DNA for the CDR3: TGCGCCAGCAGTGGCCTAGCGGGAGGGTATAATGAGCAGTTCTTC. Translation: CASSGLAGGYNEQFF.

The DNA for the CDR3 is TGTGCCAGCAGCTTACTGGGCGAACCCTACGAGCAGTACTTC. This translates into CASSLLGEPYEQYF. This rearrangement joins TRBV7-6 to TRBJ2-7; D is undetermined. The CDR3 loop spans 14 amino acids. The germline V gene has CDR1 SGHVS and CDR2 FNYEAQ. V gave up 2 bases and J gave up 2 bases, with 10 bases separating them.

The chain couples TRBV13 to TRBJ2-7; 11 positions match TRBD2. The germline V gene encodes CDR1 PRHDT and CDR2 FYEKMQ (reference sequence). CDR3 size: 15 residues. V dropped 4 bases and J dropped 2; count of bases not matched to a gene: 4. The CDR3 DNA reads TGTGCCAGCAGCTCCCGACTAGCGGGGACCTACGAGCAGTACTTC. Amino acids: CASSSRLAGTYEQYF.

The chain employs TRBV29-1 and TRBJ1-1; TRBD1 matches at 7 bases. With 3 bases clipped from V and 6 bases from J, the junction kept 16 bases outside the gene matches. The germline gives CDR1 SQVTM, CDR2 ANQGSEA. The CDR3 length is 16 residues. CDR3 region: CSVDPGQDGVNAEAFF. DNA for the CDR3: TGCAGCGTTGATCCCGGACAGGATGGGGTAAACGCTGAAGCTTTCTTT.

The chain recombines TRBV7-7 with TRBJ2-3; TRBD1 is a possible D gene (6 bases). Germline CDR1 is SSHAT and CDR2 is FNYEAQ (reference sequence). V dropped 0 bases and J dropped 6 bases, with 7 bases sitting between them. The CDR3 has 13 residues. The DNA for the CDR3 is TGTGCCAGCAGCTTAGCCCAGGGGGATACGCAGTATTTT. Protein product: CASSLAQGDTQYF.